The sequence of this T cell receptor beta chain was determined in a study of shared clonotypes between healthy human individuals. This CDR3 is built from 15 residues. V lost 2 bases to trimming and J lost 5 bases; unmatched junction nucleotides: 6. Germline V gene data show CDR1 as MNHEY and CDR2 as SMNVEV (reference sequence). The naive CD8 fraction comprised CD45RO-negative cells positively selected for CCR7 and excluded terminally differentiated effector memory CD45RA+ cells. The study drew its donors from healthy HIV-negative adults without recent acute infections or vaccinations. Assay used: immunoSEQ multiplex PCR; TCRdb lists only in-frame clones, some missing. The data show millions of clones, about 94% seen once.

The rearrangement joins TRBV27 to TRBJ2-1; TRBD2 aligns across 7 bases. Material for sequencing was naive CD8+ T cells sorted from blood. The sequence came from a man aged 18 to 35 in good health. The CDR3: CASSLMAGAHNEQFF. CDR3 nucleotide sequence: TGTGCCAGCAGTTTAATGGCGGGAGCCCACAATGAGCAGTTCTTC.